The 9 T cell receptor beta chains given below trace back to one sample, sequenced in a study of blood T cells in healthy people across ages (dated by TCRdb to between 2014 and 2017). The library was generated by 5' RACE. TCRdb names Illumina HiSeq 2500 as the instrument used. A second PCR of roughly 6 to 12 cycles was run with a J-beta primer mix and a sample-barcoded 5' primer. TCRdb reanalyzed the raw reads on its own, using fastp at Q25 for trimming and MiXCR for clone calling, and kept in-frame beta chains. Each CDR3 protein appears once, grouped with its most common genes and DNA. The sample table lists some 1.6 million distinct CDR3 sequences, almost 35% of them with a count of one. Of the sample, about 11% falls within the top ten clones. The source material was blood. The source is a woman aged 25 to 45 in good health.

As to this clonotype: Germline and junction disagree at one end, which may indicate a read error. This chain joins TRBV5-5 and TRBJ2-2; possible D gene TRBD2, 6 bases. CDR3 size: 15 residues. Germline CDR1 reads SGHKS; CDR2 reads YYEKEE (reference sequence). The CDR3 is CASSIHTKNTGGLFF. In nucleotides, the CDR3 is TGTGCCAGCAGCATACACACCAAGAACACCGGGGGGCTGTTTTTT.

In regard to this clonotype: A read error may account for a junction end that differs from germline. The rearrangement links TRBV29-1 to TRBJ1-5, with TRBD1 matching over 8 bases. Per germline, CDR1 SQVTM and CDR2 ANQGSEA. CDR3 length: 16 amino acids. CDR3 coding DNA: TGCTGCGTTCGTGACAGGGGCCGTGAGGGCAATCAGCCCCAGCATTTT. Translating gives CCVRDRGREGNQPQHF.

The chain has TRBV9 and TRBJ2-5, with 8 bases identical to TRBD2. This CDR3 has 16 residues. Per germline, CDR1 SGDLS and CDR2 YYNGEE. Germline trimming cut 0 bases from V and 5 bases from J; bases unmatched to any gene: 9. CDR3 residues: CASSVAGGLGTETQYF. In DNA form, the CDR3 reads TGTGCCAGCAGCGTAGCGGGGGGGCTCGGGACGGAGACCCAGTACTTC.

Points on this clonotype: An end of the junction does not agree with germline; a read error may underlie this. The chain links TRBV4-1 to TRBJ2-2; the D gene is possibly TRBD2 (6 bases). The germline V gene has CDR1 MGHRA and CDR2 YSYEKL. This CDR3 is 17 amino acids long. This chain's CDR3 is CASSPGPGLSNTGGLFF. CDR3 DNA sequence: TGCGCCAGCAGCCCCGGTCCCGGGCTATCGAACACCGGGGGGCTGTTTTTT.

This clonotype came up a few times. This CDR3 is CASTFAGGTTDTQYF. DNA of the CDR3: TGCGCCAGCACGTTTGCGGGGGGGACCACAGATACGCAGTATTTT. This chain links TRBV5-1 with TRBJ2-3, with TRBD2 matching over 9 bases. Germline CDR1 reads SGHRS; CDR2 reads YFSETQ. With 6 bases clipped from V and 2 bases from J, the junction kept 7 bases outside the gene matches. The length of the CDR3 is 15 residues.

Only a few counts were recorded for this clonotype. The rearrangement joins TRBV20-1 to TRBJ2-3; 12 bases are a match to TRBD2. This CDR3 comprises 16 residues. Germline V gene sequence: CDR1 DFQATT, CDR2 SNEGSKA (reference sequence). V was clipped by 1 base and J by 5 bases; unmatched bases: 7. CDR3 in amino acids: CSARGGASGRVDTQYF. For the CDR3, the DNA is TGCAGTGCTAGAGGGGGGGCTAGCGGGAGGGTAGATACGCAGTATTTT.

This chain's CDR3 is CAWNSGHRSPLHF. DNA of the CDR3: TGTGCCTGGAATAGCGGACACCGTTCACCCCTCCACTTT. V and J are TRBV30 and TRBJ1-6, with D possibly being TRBD1 (5 bases). Trimming took off 4 bases at V and 9 bases at J, with 13 bases between the two ends. There are 13 residues in the CDR3. Germline CDR1 is GTSNPN and CDR2 is SVGIG (reference sequence).

This chain uses TRBV20-1 with TRBJ2-7, with D tentatively TRBD1 (6 bases). From germline, CDR1 is DFQATT and CDR2 SNEGSKA (reference sequence). CDR3 length equals 14 residues. With 3 bases removed from V and 5 bases from J, the gap between germline ends came to 17 bases. The CDR3 reads CSARGRAGAHEQYF. DNA of the CDR3: TGCAGTGCTAGGGGCAGGGCAGGGGCCCACGAGCAGTACTTC.

The genes are TRBV4-2 and TRBJ2-1; D is unresolved. The CDR3 sequence is 13 residues long. Per germline, CDR1 LGHNA and CDR2 YNFKEQ. The V end was cut by 4 bases, the J end by 9 bases, with 13 bases between. Here the CDR3 reads CASSLSPASEQFF. DNA for the CDR3: TGTGCCAGCAGCCTCAGTCCCGCCAGTGAGCAGTTCTTC.